This is a list of T cell receptor beta chains from one sample in a study of blood T cell repertoires in COVID-19. The assay was immunoSEQ multiplex PCR, and TCRdb's table has in-frame clones only and misses some. Of around 120,000 clones in the sample, approximately 81% were seen once. The sample consisted of peripheral blood. These receptors all stem from a woman older than 75 with acute or convalescent COVID-19. Each CDR3 is given with its conserved first and last residue. A D gene is named only where the DNA matches it firmly. Size values are once, few and many counts, or a class for expanded clones, and some rows have none.

CDR3 DNA: TGTGCCACCAGTGAGTCTGACAGGTCTTATACCTTC
CDR3 protein: CATSESDRSYTF
D gene: .
V gene: TRBV24-1
clone size: few
J gene: TRBJ1-2

CDR3 DNA: TGTGCCAGCAGCTTCCACGTTGCGATTGGCTACACCTTC
CDR3 protein: CASSFHVAIGYTF
D gene: .
V gene: TRBV7-2
clone size: few
J gene: TRBJ1-2

CDR3 DNA: TGTGCCAGCACGCAGGGCCCGAGCACAGATACGCAGTATTTT
CDR3 protein: CASTQGPSTDTQYF
D gene: .
V gene: TRBV2
clone size: few
J gene: TRBJ2-3

CDR3 DNA: TGTGCCAGCTCAGAAGGAGACCAAGAGACCCAGTACTTC
CDR3 protein: CASSEGDQETQYF
D gene: .
V gene: TRBV18
clone size: .
J gene: TRBJ2-5

CDR3 DNA: TGTGCCAGTACTGGGGACAGGAACACCATATATTTT
CDR3 protein: CASTGDRNTIYF
D gene: TRBD1
V gene: TRBV19
clone size: .
J gene: TRBJ1-3

CDR3 DNA: TGTGCCAGTCGGACGGGACACCCAACAGACGAGCAGTACTTC
CDR3 protein: CASRTGHPTDEQYF
D gene: .
V gene: TRBV6-5
clone size: .
J gene: TRBJ2-7

CDR3 DNA: TGTGCCACCAGTGATTTTGGGACTAGCGCCTACAATGAGCAGTTCTTC
CDR3 protein: CATSDFGTSAYNEQFF
D gene: TRBD2
V gene: TRBV24-1
clone size: few
J gene: TRBJ2-1

CDR3 DNA: TGTGCCAGCAGGACAGGGGAGTATGGCTACACCTTC
CDR3 protein: CASRTGEYGYTF
D gene: TRBD1
V gene: TRBV2
clone size: .
J gene: TRBJ1-2

CDR3 DNA: TGTGCCAGCAGCCAGACTAGCGGGGTGAACACCGGGGAGCTGTTTTTT
CDR3 protein: CASSQTSGVNTGELFF
D gene: TRBD2
V gene: TRBV5-4
clone size: .
J gene: TRBJ2-2

CDR3 DNA: TGCGCCAGCAGCTTGGATCGGACAGGGGGCGACGAGCAGTACTTC
CDR3 protein: CASSLDRTGGDEQYF
D gene: TRBD1
V gene: TRBV5-1
clone size: few
J gene: TRBJ2-7

CDR3 DNA: TGTGCCAGCAGCGCGGACAGGCACCTCTATGGCTACACCTTC
CDR3 protein: CASSADRHLYGYTF
D gene: TRBD1
V gene: TRBV5-4
clone size: few
J gene: TRBJ1-2

CDR3 DNA: TGCGCCAGCAGCCAAGGAAGAGTGTATAGCAATCAGCCCCAGCATTTT
CDR3 protein: CASSQGRVYSNQPQHF
D gene: .
V gene: TRBV4-1
clone size: .
J gene: TRBJ1-5

CDR3 DNA: TGTGCCAGCGGGGGGGGACAGGGTAATTCCTACGAGCAGTACTTC
CDR3 protein: CASGGGQGNSYEQYF
D gene: TRBD1
V gene: TRBV7-3
clone size: .
J gene: TRBJ2-7

CDR3 DNA: TGTGCCAGCAGCTTCTACAGGGCGAACACTGAAGCTTTCTTT
CDR3 protein: CASSFYRANTEAFF
D gene: .
V gene: TRBV6-5
clone size: .
J gene: TRBJ1-1

CDR3 DNA: TGCGCCAGCAGCCTAGGGGGCGAAGATACGCAGTATTTT
CDR3 protein: CASSLGGEDTQYF
D gene: TRBD1
V gene: TRBV5-1
clone size: .
J gene: TRBJ2-3

CDR3 DNA: TGTGCCAGCAGTTTATGGGACAATAACTATGGCTACACCTTC
CDR3 protein: CASSLWDNNYGYTF
D gene: .
V gene: TRBV6-6
clone size: .
J gene: TRBJ1-2

CDR3 DNA: TGTGCCAGTAGTATATTCAGCTCTGGAAACACCATATATTTT
CDR3 protein: CASSIFSSGNTIYF
D gene: .
V gene: TRBV19
clone size: few
J gene: TRBJ1-3

CDR3 DNA: TGTGCCAGTGCCCTGACAGTGAACACTGAAGCTTTCTTT
CDR3 protein: CASALTVNTEAFF
D gene: .
V gene: TRBV19
clone size: .
J gene: TRBJ1-1

CDR3 DNA: TGTGCCACCAGCAGAGTTGGGACAGGGCCCAATTCACCCCTCCACTTT
CDR3 protein: CATSRVGTGPNSPLHF
D gene: TRBD1
V gene: TRBV15
clone size: .
J gene: TRBJ1-6

CDR3 DNA: TGTGCCAGCAGCTCCCTCAGGGGGGAAGGCGGGGAGCTGTTTTTT
CDR3 protein: CASSSLRGEGGELFF
D gene: .
V gene: TRBV11-2
clone size: .
J gene: TRBJ2-2

CDR3 DNA: TGTGCCTCCTTAGGCAGGGCACGTCAGCCCCAGCATTTT
CDR3 protein: CASLGRARQPQHF
D gene: .
V gene: TRBV6-6
clone size: .
J gene: TRBJ1-5

CDR3 DNA: TGTGCCAGTACCGACAGGGCAACTTCACCCCTCCACTTT
CDR3 protein: CASTDRATSPLHF
D gene: TRBD1
V gene: TRBV19
clone size: .
J gene: TRBJ1-6

CDR3 DNA: TGTGCCAGCGGAGAAGCGGGAGGGCAAGAGACCCAGTACTTC
CDR3 protein: CASGEAGGQETQYF
D gene: TRBD2
V gene: TRBV25-1
clone size: .
J gene: TRBJ2-5

CDR3 DNA: TGTGCCAGCAGTTCCGGGACACACTCCTACAATGAGCAGTTCTTC
CDR3 protein: CASSSGTHSYNEQFF
D gene: .
V gene: TRBV28
clone size: .
J gene: TRBJ2-1

CDR3 DNA: TGTGCCAGCAGCTTAGATGTGGGGCGGGAAGCTTTCTTT
CDR3 protein: CASSLDVGREAFF
D gene: .
V gene: TRBV7-2
clone size: .
J gene: TRBJ1-1

CDR3 DNA: TGTGCCAGCAGCTTAAGCGGGGGGGCCTCTGGGGAGCTGTTTTTT
CDR3 protein: CASSLSGGASGELFF
D gene: TRBD2
V gene: TRBV11-2
clone size: .
J gene: TRBJ2-2

CDR3 DNA: TGTGCCAGCAGCTCCGAGCAGGGTACTGAAGCTTTCTTT
CDR3 protein: CASSSEQGTEAFF
D gene: .
V gene: TRBV7-9
clone size: .
J gene: TRBJ1-1

CDR3 DNA: TGTGCCAGCTCACAGGGACAGGAGGATGAAAAACTGTTTTTT
CDR3 protein: CASSQGQEDEKLFF
D gene: TRBD1
V gene: TRBV18
clone size: .
J gene: TRBJ1-4

CDR3 DNA: TGTGCCAGCAGCGCGACAGACGAGCAGTACTTC
CDR3 protein: CASSATDEQYF
D gene: .
V gene: TRBV3-1/TRBV3-2
clone size: few
J gene: TRBJ2-7

CDR3 DNA: TGTGCCAGCAGTGAATGGGCAGGGGTCTCACCCCTCCACTTT
CDR3 protein: CASSEWAGVSPLHF
D gene: .
V gene: TRBV6-1
clone size: .
J gene: TRBJ1-6

CDR3 DNA: TGTGCCAGCAGACCGAACAGGGGTGGAGGAGAAAAACTGTTTTTT
CDR3 protein: CASRPNRGGGEKLFF
D gene: TRBD1
V gene: TRBV28
clone size: .
J gene: TRBJ1-4

CDR3 DNA: TGTGCCAGCAGCCGACAGGGGGATTGGGGCTACACCTTC
CDR3 protein: CASSRQGDWGYTF
D gene: TRBD1
V gene: TRBV5-4
clone size: .
J gene: TRBJ1-2

CDR3 DNA: TGTGCCACCAGCAGAGCCCCCGGGAGGGCAGATGAGCAGTTCTTC
CDR3 protein: CATSRAPGRADEQFF
D gene: TRBD2
V gene: TRBV15
clone size: .
J gene: TRBJ2-1

CDR3 DNA: TGCAGCGTTGAAATCCGGGTTAACAATGAGCAGTTCTTC
CDR3 protein: CSVEIRVNNEQFF
D gene: .
V gene: TRBV29-1
clone size: .
J gene: TRBJ2-1

CDR3 DNA: TGCGCCAGCAGTGACAAAGACAGGTACGGCAATCAGCCCCAGCATTTT
CDR3 protein: CASSDKDRYGNQPQHF
D gene: .
V gene: TRBV10-2
clone size: .
J gene: TRBJ1-5

CDR3 DNA: TGTGCCAGCTCACTAGGGCTAGCGGGGACTGATACGCAGTATTTT
CDR3 protein: CASSLGLAGTDTQYF
D gene: TRBD2
V gene: TRBV18
clone size: .
J gene: TRBJ2-3

CDR3 DNA: TGTGCCTGGAGCAACCGGAATTCACCCCTCCACTTT
CDR3 protein: CAWSNRNSPLHF
D gene: .
V gene: TRBV30
clone size: once
J gene: TRBJ1-6

CDR3 DNA: TGTGCCAGCAGCGCCAACAGGGGGGATTCACCCCTCCACTTT
CDR3 protein: CASSANRGDSPLHF
D gene: TRBD1
V gene: TRBV9
clone size: .
J gene: TRBJ1-6

CDR3 DNA: TGTGCCAGCAGTCAAGTCGGGGGTTGGGGCCTTAATGAAAAACTGTTTTTT
CDR3 protein: CASSQVGGWGLNEKLFF
D gene: .
V gene: TRBV28
clone size: few
J gene: TRBJ1-4

CDR3 DNA: TGTGCCAGCCGAGAGCAGGCGATCTATGGCTACACCTTC
CDR3 protein: CASREQAIYGYTF
D gene: .
V gene: TRBV28
clone size: .
J gene: TRBJ1-2

CDR3 DNA: TGTGCCAGCAGCCGGATGACAGGCAACAAGGCTGAAGCTTTCTTT
CDR3 protein: CASSRMTGNKAEAFF
D gene: .
V gene: TRBV6-2/TRBV6-3
clone size: .
J gene: TRBJ1-1

CDR3 DNA: TGTGCCAGCAGTTTGAGGGGGATTGGGGCCAACGTCCTGACTTTC
CDR3 protein: CASSLRGIGANVLTF
D gene: .
V gene: TRBV27
clone size: .
J gene: TRBJ2-6

CDR3 DNA: TGTGCCAGCAGCTCCTCCCCCCAAATGGCGGGATCCCTTCGTGAGCAGTACTTC
CDR3 protein: CASSSSPQMAGSLREQYF
D gene: .
V gene: TRBV5-6
clone size: .
J gene: TRBJ2-7

CDR3 DNA: TGCGCCAGCAGCCAAGGGCAGGGGTATGGCTACACCTTC
CDR3 protein: CASSQGQGYGYTF
D gene: .
V gene: TRBV4-1
clone size: .
J gene: TRBJ1-2

CDR3 DNA: TGTGCCAGCAGCCAACTAGGGGTGTTCACTGAAGCTTTCTTT
CDR3 protein: CASSQLGVFTEAFF
D gene: .
V gene: TRBV3-1/TRBV3-2
clone size: .
J gene: TRBJ1-1

CDR3 DNA: TGCGCCAGCAGCTTGGGACAGGACACCGGGGAGCTGTTTTTT
CDR3 protein: CASSLGQDTGELFF
D gene: .
V gene: TRBV5-1
clone size: .
J gene: TRBJ2-2

CDR3 DNA: TGTGCCAGCAGCTCCGTATACCCGAGGTCGAACACTGAAGCTTTCTTT
CDR3 protein: CASSSVYPRSNTEAFF
D gene: .
V gene: TRBV7-3
clone size: .
J gene: TRBJ1-1